The present T cell receptor (beta chain) was sequenced within a study of cytomegalovirus exposure and HLA in healthy donors. The assay was immunoSEQ multiplex PCR, and TCRdb's table has in-frame clones only and misses some. The repertoire holds about 160,000 clones, nearly 90% seen once, with 10% in the top ten. This clone was recorded only once. Per the germline V gene, CDR1 is SGHTA and CDR2 is FQGNSA. The J segment lost 6 bases and the V segment lost 5 bases, leaving 12 bases of the junction unmatched. The CDR3 is made up of 15 amino acids. Sequencing was performed on PBMCs. The chain joins TRBV7-2 to TRBJ1-2; TRBD1 agrees at 7 bases. This TCR derives from a woman younger than 35 in good health and CMV-seropositive. The DNA of the CDR3 is TGTGCCAGCAGCCAAAGGGGGCAGGATTACGATGGCTACACCTTC. It specifies CASSQRGQDYDGYTF.